The 17 T cell receptor beta chains reported below all come from one sample, sequenced in a study of blood T cell repertoires in COVID-19. TCRdb's copy holds only in-frame clones and misses some; the assay was immunoSEQ multiplex PCR. Of more than 120,000 clones listed, roughly 87% were seen once; the top ten hold over 0.75%. The sample consisted of peripheral blood. These receptors were collected from a woman between 45 and 65 years old with acute or convalescent COVID-19.

The V gene is TRBV5-1, the J gene TRBJ2-2; D uncertain. This CDR3 comprises 16 residues. V dropped 2 bases and J dropped 1 base, with 12 bases sitting between them. Germline-derived CDR1 and CDR2 are SGHRS and YFSETQ. CDR3 region: CASSFSVRRNTGELFF. CDR3 nucleotides: TGCGCCAGCAGCTTTTCGGTACGGAGGAACACCGGGGAGCTGTTTTTT.

The chain has TRBV4-1 and TRBJ1-4; D might be TRBD1 (5 bases). CDR3 length equals 13 residues. The germline V and J ends were trimmed by 4 bases and 8 bases, with 11 bases remaining between them. The germline V gene encodes CDR1 MGHRA and CDR2 YSYEKL. The CDR3: CASSPNWGEKLFF. The CDR3 nucleotides are TGCGCCAGCAGCCCGAACTGGGGCGAAAAACTGTTTTTT.

In DNA, the CDR3 is TGTGCCTGGACTACAGGGGAGAAGCAGTACTTC. Protein sequence: CAWTTGEKQYF. The V and J genes are TRBV30 and TRBJ2-7, with 7 bases fitting TRBD1. CDR1 GTSNPN and CDR2 SVGIG come from the germline V gene (reference sequence). This CDR3 comprises 11 residues. With 4 bases clipped from V and 8 bases from J, the junction kept 5 bases outside the gene matches.

V is TRBV7-6 and J is TRBJ2-7; 8 bases line up with TRBD1. The CDR3 is 17 amino acids. Germline V gene data show CDR1 as SGHVS and CDR2 as FNYEAQ. Trimming took 8 bases from V and 2 from J; bases not matched to a gene: 17. CDR3 bases: TGTGCCAGCCGAAGCCGTCTCCTGGACAGGGCGGCCTACGAGCAGTACTTC. Encoded protein: CASRSRLLDRAAYEQYF.

The rearrangement uses TRBV9 and TRBJ2-7, with D perhaps TRBD2 (5 bases). The CDR3 contains 15 residues. Per germline, CDR1 SGDLS and CDR2 YYNGEE. V was clipped by 0 bases and J by 2 bases, with 12 bases between them. The CDR3 DNA sequence: TGTGCCAGCAGCGTAGAAGGATGGGGAGCCTACGAGCAGTACTTC. As protein: CASSVEGWGAYEQYF.

The chain joins TRBV10-3 to TRBJ2-7; 7 bases are a match to TRBD1. CDR3 length: 12 amino acids. V lost 5 bases and J lost 6; bases outside the gene matches: 4. From germline, CDR1 is ENHRY and CDR2 SYGVKD. Written as DNA, the CDR3 is TGTGCCATCAGTCCAACAGGGGTCGAGCAGTACTTC. It specifies CAISPTGVEQYF.

The CDR3 nucleotides are TGTGCCTGGAGTGTATGGGGAGGGCTGGAGAATTCACCCCTCCACTTT. Protein product: CAWSVWGGLENSPLHF. The rearrangement joins TRBV30 to TRBJ1-6; D ambiguous. The CDR3 spans 16 residues. Per germline, CDR1 GTSNPN and CDR2 SVGIG (reference sequence). Trimming shortened V by 0 bases and J by 7 bases, and 16 bases separated the two germline ends.

The CDR3 here is CASSYSITMNTEAFF. For the CDR3, the DNA is TGTGCCAGCAGTTACTCGATCACAATGAACACTGAAGCTTTCTTT. This sequence joins TRBV6-5 and TRBJ1-1; no clear D. V lost 0 bases to trimming and J lost 0 bases, with 8 bases between them. Germline V gene lookup returns CDR1 MNHEY and CDR2 SVGAGI. This CDR3 has 15 amino acids.

This chain uses TRBV4-1 with TRBJ1-3; TRBD1 might be the D (5 bases). This CDR3 is built from 15 residues. V dropped 3 bases and J dropped 7 bases, with 16 bases sitting between them. The germline gives CDR1 MGHRA, CDR2 YSYEKL. CDR3: CASSQGGGRRNTIYF. CDR3 nucleotide sequence: TGCGCCAGCAGCCAGGGCGGGGGGAGAAGGAACACCATATATTTT.

The chain joins TRBV24-1 to TRBJ2-1; 8 positions agree with TRBD2. CDR1 KGHDR and CDR2 SFDVKD come from the germline V gene. CDR3 size: 16 residues. V lost 3 bases and J lost 8; bases outside the gene matches: 11. The CDR3 reads CATSDPSRGGNDEQFF. In nucleotides, the CDR3 is TGTGCCACCAGTGATCCGTCTCGGGGGGGTAATGATGAGCAGTTCTTC.

The rearrangement joins TRBV5-6 to TRBJ1-2, with 9 bases lining up with TRBD1. V was pared by 2 bases and J by 5 bases, with 7 bases of the junction left unmatched. CDR3 length equals 15 residues. CDR1 is SGHDT and CDR2 is YYEEEE in the germline V gene. The DNA of the CDR3 is TGTGCCAGCAGCTTCCTAGGGACAGGGACATATGGCTACACCTTC. It specifies CASSFLGTGTYGYTF. The whole variable domain, filled in from reference TRBV5-6 and TRBJ1-2, reads DAGVTQSPTHLIKTRGQQVTLRCSPKSGHDTVSWYQQALGQGPQFIFQYYEEEERQRGNFPDRFSGHQFPNYSSELNVNALLLGDSALYLCASSFLGTGTYGYTFGSGTRLTVV.

The rearrangement links TRBV4-2 to TRBJ1-4; tentatively, D is TRBD1 (6 bases). Trimming cost V 1 base and J 11 bases, with 8 bases left between them. This CDR3 has 12 amino acids. The germline V gene has CDR1 LGHNA and CDR2 YNFKEQ. CDR3 bases: TGTGCCAGCAGCCAAGCAGGGGAGAAACTGTTTTTT. This encodes CASSQAGEKLFF.

This rearrangement joins TRBV18 to TRBJ1-4; 7 bases align to TRBD1. The CDR3 totals 16 residues. The V gene end was trimmed by 4 bases and the J gene end by 3 bases; junction bases not matched to a gene: 8. CDR1 and CDR2 from the germline V gene are KGHSH and LQKENI. The CDR3, as DNA: TGTGCCAGCTCACTTGGCCAGGGACAGTCTAATGAAAAACTGTTTTTT. Its protein is CASSLGQGQSNEKLFF. The whole variable domain, filled in from reference TRBV18 and TRBJ1-4, reads NAGVMQNPRHLVRRRGQEARLRCSPMKGHSHVYWYRQLPEEGLKFMVYLQKENIIDESGMPKERFSAEFPKEGPSILRIQQVVRGDSAAYFCASSLGQGQSNEKLFFGSGTQLSVL.

The gene calls are TRBV7-3 and TRBJ2-1; 11 nucleotides align to TRBD2. CDR1 and CDR2 (germline): SGHTA, FQGTGA. CDR3 size: 16 residues. V shed 5 bases and J 5 bases; nucleotides not matched to a gene: 8. The CDR3 coding sequence is TGTGCCAGCAGCGGCCATAGCGGGAGGGCCGACAATGAGCAGTTCTTC. As protein: CASSGHSGRADNEQFF.

The V gene is TRBV5-6, the J gene TRBJ1-2; D is perhaps TRBD1 (5 bases). Germline V CDR1 and CDR2: SGHDT, YYEEEE. Trimming pared 3 bases from V and 1 base from J, leaving 10 bases between. This CDR3 comprises 14 residues. The CDR3 sequence is CASSSDIYNYGYTF. As DNA, the CDR3 is TGTGCCAGCAGCTCGGACATCTATAACTATGGCTACACCTTC.

The gene calls are TRBV19 and TRBJ1-1; D is ambiguous. Germline V gives CDR1 LNHDA, CDR2 SQIVND (reference sequence). Trimming took 5 bases from V and 0 from J, leaving 10 bases between them. This CDR3 spans 14 amino acids. The CDR3 region has the DNA TGTGCCAGTAGTGAGGCGCAAGTGAACACTGAAGCTTTCTTT. Amino acid sequence: CASSEAQVNTEAFF.

The J gene is TRBJ1-1, the V gene TRBV9, with TRBD1 identical over 9 bases. Germline lookup yields CDR1 SGDLS and CDR2 YYNGEE. CDR3 length: 14 residues. V shed 5 bases and J 7 bases; nucleotides not matched to a gene: 9. This CDR3 is CASSYTGGGIEAFF. The CDR3 DNA is TGTGCCAGCAGTTACACAGGGGGCGGAATTGAAGCTTTCTTT.